This T cell receptor (beta chain) was documented in a study of Graves' ophthalmopathy and Graves' hyperthyroidism (dated by TCRdb to 2016 to 2019). Study-wide context: Stable hyperthyroidism was defined as no progression to ophthalmopathy within 18 months of follow-up. In total, 135 blood samples were TCR-sequenced: some 43 ophthalmopathy, 75 hyperthyroidism and some 17 hyperthyroidism-to-ophthalmopathy patients. The study used signatures of the TCR beta repertoire to tell Graves' ophthalmopathy apart from Graves' hyperthyroidism and to predict which patients would progress to ophthalmopathy. To explore V-J signatures that distinguish ophthalmopathy from hyperthyroidism, a discovery set of about 99 patients was enrolled, made up of 43 with ophthalmopathy and 55 to 65 with stable hyperthyroidism. In more than five hyperthyroidism patients, the T-cell repertoires found in thyroid tissue were compared with those found in blood. Following sampling, methimazole starting at 30 mg daily was administered to hyperthyroidism patients, and high-dose intravenous methylprednisolone was administered to ophthalmopathy patients. For independent validation, a separate cohort was made up of about 18 hyperthyroidism patients plus 17 patients who later progressed from hyperthyroidism to ophthalmopathy.

Ten or more counts support this clonotype. The antigen it binds to is not known. Base qualities were left out, and no much larger clone turns up one base away. Findings and caveats that apply to the study as a whole: In validation, the model predicted ophthalmopathy progression with about 70% sensitivity and approximately 75% specificity; more than ten predicted patients were CT-confirmed with GO in a median of about 7.1 months. Among expanded thyroid clonotypes with frequency above 0.001, most also showed up in blood, which suggests that blood repertoires may reflect the thyroid immune response. Ophthalmopathy was separated from stable hyperthyroidism by the 13-signature model with just under 90% sensitivity and about 81% specificity in cross-validation and with 80%/75% in the test set. Sample size was not statistically predetermined, and group allocation was not concealed from the investigators.

Hyperthyroidism patients were newly diagnosed, were aged 18 to 65 years, and had a disease duration under 2 months. Patients with other autoimmune diseases, uncontrolled infections, pregnancy or lactation were excluded from the study. Clinical symptoms, serum thyroxine, TRAb, thyroid ultrasound and orbital computed tomography formed the basis of the diagnosis. Total RNA was extracted with Trizol reagent and quality-checked on an Agilent 2100 Bioanalyzer. TCR beta CDR3 regions were amplified from RNA transcripts for repertoire sequencing. The first round of RT-PCR was done with HTBI primers and the Qiagen OneStep RT-PCR kit, and was followed by a second round of multiplex PCR, then size selection and purification. Libraries were sequenced paired-end with 100 bp reads on an Illumina HiSeq2000. The paper's processing steps were these. SOAPnuke was used for read processing, and reads with adapters, uncalled bases, a mean Phred below 15, or no exact constant-primer or identifier match were discarded. COPE v1.2.5 was used to merge the high-quality paired reads. Each unique nucleotide sequence was defined as a clonotype, and clonotypes were aligned to IMGT TRB V, D and J references with MiTCR v1.1. Only V-J combinations with frequency above 0.0001 were analysed, covering about 99% of repertoires. For each V-J combination, a TCR clonal expansion and chaos score was defined as F50 clonal expansion divided by the chaos observed in the TCRdist matrix. Features were reduced by Welch's t-statistics and random forest to over 10 V-J combinations, which fed a naive Bayes classifier. Thyroid-blood repertoire similarity was quantified with the Morisita-Horn index. TCRdb handled the public reads itself, with Q25 trimming in fastp and clone calling in MiXCR, and kept productive beta chains. Every distinct CDR3 protein forms one entry, paired with its most common genes and DNA. The V and J calls shown here were made by TCRdb, not taken from the authors' results. For this sample the table gives roughly 1.1 million distinct CDR3 sequences, of which approximately 35% were detected only once. The ten largest clones capture approximately 10% of the sample.

Trimming costs V 0 bases and J 7 bases, and their ends lie 13 bases apart. The CDR3 covers 14 residues, taking in both the cysteine and the phenylalanine. The retained sequence is limited to the CDR3, 42 bases, with the frame set at the first base. Taken from the germline V gene (reference sequence), the CDR1 and CDR2 loops are SGHKS and YYEKEE. The sample taken for sequencing was peripheral blood or thyroid tissue (not recorded which). This sequence uses TRBV5-5 and TRBJ1-2; confidence is insufficient to name the D gene. This TCR came from an adult man with Graves' hyperthyroidism. The CDR3 here reads CASSLDEKIGGYTF. The nucleotides are TGTGCCAGCAGCTTGGACGAGAAAATCGGTGGCTACACCTTC. When the CDR3 is completed using the reference TRBV5-5 and TRBJ1-2 genes on either side, the full variable domain is DAGVTQSPTHLIKTRGQQVTLRCSPISGHKSVSWYQQVLGQGPQFIFQYYEKEERGRGNFPDRFSARQFPNYSSELNVNALLLGDSALYLCASSLDEKIGGYTFGSGTRLTVV.